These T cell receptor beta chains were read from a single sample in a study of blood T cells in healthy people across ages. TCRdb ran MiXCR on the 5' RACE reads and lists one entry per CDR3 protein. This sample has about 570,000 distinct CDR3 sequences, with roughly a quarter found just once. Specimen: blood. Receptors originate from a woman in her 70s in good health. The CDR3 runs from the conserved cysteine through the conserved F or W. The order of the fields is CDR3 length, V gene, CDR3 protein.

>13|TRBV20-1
CSSKAPGPYGYTF
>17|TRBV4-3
CASSLRDRGYSTDTQYF
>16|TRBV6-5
CASSYLRTASTDTQYF
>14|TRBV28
CASTSGGGNEKLFF
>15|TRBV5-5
CASSWADGDTDTQYF
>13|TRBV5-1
CASSLGFSYGYTF
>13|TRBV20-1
CSASRGSYNEQFF
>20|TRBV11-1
CASSISGTQSGGVRYNEQFF
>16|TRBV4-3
CASSQETGTANEKLFF
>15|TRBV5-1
CASRPGVAGGNEQFF
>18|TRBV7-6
CASSLVFGLGGQGEGYTF
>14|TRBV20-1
CSARPGTPYNEQFF